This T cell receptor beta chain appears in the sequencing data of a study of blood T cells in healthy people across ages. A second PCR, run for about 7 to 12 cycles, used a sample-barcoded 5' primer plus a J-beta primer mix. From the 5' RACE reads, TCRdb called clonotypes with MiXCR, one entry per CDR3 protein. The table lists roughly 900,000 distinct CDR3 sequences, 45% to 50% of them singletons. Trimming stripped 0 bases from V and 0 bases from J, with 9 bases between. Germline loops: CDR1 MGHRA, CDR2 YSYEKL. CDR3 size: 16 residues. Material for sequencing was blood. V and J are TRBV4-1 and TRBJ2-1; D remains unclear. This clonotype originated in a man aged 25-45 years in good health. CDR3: CASSQEARLSYNEQFF. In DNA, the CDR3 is TGCGCCAGCAGCCAAGAGGCCAGACTCTCCTACAATGAGCAGTTCTTC.